The sequence of this T cell receptor beta chain was determined in a study of blood T cell repertoires in COVID-19. Overall study: From the United States, Italy and Spain came samples of acute and convalescent COVID-19. PBMCs, B-cell-depleted T cells, or T cells provided the cDNA or gDNA that made up the material.

Original processing methods: Estimates of nucleated cell counts were drawn from the amplification of reference gene primers. Profiled with immunoSEQ multiplex PCR; TCRdb holds only in-frame clones, not every one. That table furnishes V, J and clone size, whereas the DNA furnished D and trimming. Of 85,000 to 130,000 clones in the sample, about 80% are singletons; the top ten hold approximately 26%. This CDR3 region has 13 residues. Trimming removed 6 bases from V and 0 bases from J, with 9 bases in between. Per the germline V gene, CDR1 is SNHLY and CDR2 is FYNNEI. This TCR was recovered from a man aged 55 to 70 with acute or convalescent COVID-19. Material for sequencing was peripheral blood. This chain joins TRBV2 and TRBJ2-7, with no clear D. The CDR3 is CASSTSSSYEQYF. For the CDR3, the DNA is TGTGCCAGCAGCACTTCCTCCTCCTACGAGCAGTACTTC.